This T cell receptor beta chain was captured by sequencing in a study of T-cell memory formation after mild COVID-19. Study-level results: Chiefly within CM and EM were the contracting CD4+ clones; CD8+ ones were within EMRA.

The germline gives CDR1 LGHDT, CDR2 YNNKEL (reference sequence). The germline V and J ends were trimmed by 1 base and 0 bases, with 18 bases remaining between them. The CDR3 has 18 residues. A word on this clonotype: Its specificity is not known.

One entry per CDR3 protein results from TCRdb running MiXCR on the 5' RACE reads. The sample shows 200,000 to 250,000 distinct CDR3 sequences, roughly 30% of them seen only once. J is TRBJ1-1 and V is TRBV3-1, with D uncertain. The receptor comes from an adult woman who had mild COVID-19 (a few samples of this study predate the infection). Cell type and time point are not known. What was sequenced was PBMCs or a T cell subset sorted from them (not recorded which). The chain's CDR3 is CASSQVYSGLSLNTEAFF. The CDR3 DNA reads TGTGCCAGCAGCCAAGTGTATTCGGGCCTCTCGCTGAACACTGAAGCTTTCTTT.